The clone carrying this T cell receptor beta chain was picked up a small number of times. Its specificity is not known. These data belong to a study of cytomegalovirus exposure and HLA in healthy donors. Study-level points and caveats: When the data were analyzed later, several of the most significant clusters appeared to be linked to common viral pathogens. The investigators catalogued some 150 TCR beta chains as cytomegalovirus-associated. There were three CMV-associated chains whose specificity for CMV antigens was confirmed in vitro. Across all donors, roughly uniform sequencing depth was an assumption of the presence/absence analyses.

Unmatched junction bases numbered 6, after V lost 6 bases and J lost 4 bases. This CDR3 region has 14 residues. The germline CDR1 and CDR2 sequences are LNHDA and SQIVND (reference sequence). Both 60 Vbeta primers and 13 Jbeta primers went into the PCR. Some clones are missing from TCRdb's copy, which holds only in-frame ones; the method was immunoSEQ multiplex PCR. Of about 150,000 clones in the sample, over 8% were seen once. The chain uses TRBV19 and TRBJ1-1; 9 nucleotides align to TRBD1. This sequence originates from a male donor in good health and CMV-seronegative. Sample: PBMCs. The CDR3 bases are TGTGCCAGTAGCTACAGGGGGCCGGGCACTGAAGCTTTCTTT. This codes for CASSYRGPGTEAFF.